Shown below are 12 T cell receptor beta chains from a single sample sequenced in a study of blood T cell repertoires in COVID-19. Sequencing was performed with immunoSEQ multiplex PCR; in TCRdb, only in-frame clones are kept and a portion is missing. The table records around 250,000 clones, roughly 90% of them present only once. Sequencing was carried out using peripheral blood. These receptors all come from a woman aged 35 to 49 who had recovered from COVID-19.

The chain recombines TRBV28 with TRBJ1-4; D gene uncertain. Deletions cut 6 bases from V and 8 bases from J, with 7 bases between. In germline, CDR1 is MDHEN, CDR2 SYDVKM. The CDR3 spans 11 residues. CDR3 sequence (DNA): TGTGCCAGCAGCCGGCGGGAAAAACTGTTTTTT. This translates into CASSRREKLFF.

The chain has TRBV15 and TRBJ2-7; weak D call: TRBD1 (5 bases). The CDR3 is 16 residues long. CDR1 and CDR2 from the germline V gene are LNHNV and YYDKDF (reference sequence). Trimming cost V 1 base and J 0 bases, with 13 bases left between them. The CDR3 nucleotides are TGTGCCACCAGCAGAGCCTCAGGGTCCAGCTCCTACGAGCAGTACTTC. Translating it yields CATSRASGSSSYEQYF. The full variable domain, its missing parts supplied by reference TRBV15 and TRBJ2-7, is DAMVIQNPRYQVTQFGKPVTLSCSQTLNHNVMYWYQQKSSQAPKLLFHYYDKDFNNEADTPDNFQSRRPNTSFCFLDIRSPGLGDTAMYLCATSRASGSSSYEQYFGPGTRLTVT.

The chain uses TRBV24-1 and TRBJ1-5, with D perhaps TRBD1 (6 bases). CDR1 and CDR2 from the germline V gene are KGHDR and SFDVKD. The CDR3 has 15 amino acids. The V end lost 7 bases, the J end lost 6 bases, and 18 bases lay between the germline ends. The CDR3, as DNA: TGTGCCACCAGCCCCGGGGGGGGCGCGAGTCAGCCCCAGCATTTT. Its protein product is CATSPGGGASQPQHF.

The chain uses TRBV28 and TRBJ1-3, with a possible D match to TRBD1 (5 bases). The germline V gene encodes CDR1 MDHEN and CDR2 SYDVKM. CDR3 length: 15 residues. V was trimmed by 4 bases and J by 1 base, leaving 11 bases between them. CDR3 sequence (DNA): TGTGCCAGCAGTTCCCCGGCAGGGTCTGGAAACACCATATATTTT. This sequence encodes CASSSPAGSGNTIYF. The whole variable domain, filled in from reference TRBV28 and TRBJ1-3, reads DVKVTQSSRYLVKRTGEKVFLECVQDMDHENMFWYRQDPGLGLRLIYFSYDVKMKEKGDIPEGYSVSREKKERFSLILESASTNQTSMYLCASSSPAGSGNTIYFGEGSWLTVV.

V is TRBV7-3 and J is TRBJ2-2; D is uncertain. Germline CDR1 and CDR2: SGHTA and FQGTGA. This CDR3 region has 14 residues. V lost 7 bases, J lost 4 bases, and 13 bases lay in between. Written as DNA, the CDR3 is TGTGCCAGCACCCTACAGTCCAGCACCGGGGAGCTGTTTTTT. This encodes CASTLQSSTGELFF.

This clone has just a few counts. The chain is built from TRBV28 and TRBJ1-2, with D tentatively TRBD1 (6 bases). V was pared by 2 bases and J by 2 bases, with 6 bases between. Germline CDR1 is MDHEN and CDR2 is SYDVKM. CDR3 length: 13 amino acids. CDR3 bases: TGTGCCAGCAGTTTACAGGGGAACTATGGCTACACCTTC. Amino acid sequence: CASSLQGNYGYTF.

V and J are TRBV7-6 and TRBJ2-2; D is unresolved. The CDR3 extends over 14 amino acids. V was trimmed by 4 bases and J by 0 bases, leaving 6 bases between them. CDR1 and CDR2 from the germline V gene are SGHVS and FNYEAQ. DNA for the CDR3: TGTGCCAGCAGCTCTATGCCGAACACCGGGGAGCTGTTTTTT. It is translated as CASSSMPNTGELFF.

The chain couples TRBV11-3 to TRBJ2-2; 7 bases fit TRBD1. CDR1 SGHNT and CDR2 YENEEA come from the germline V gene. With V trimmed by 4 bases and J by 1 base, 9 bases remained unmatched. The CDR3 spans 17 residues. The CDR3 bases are TGTGCCAGCAGCTCTTCCGGCCCAGGGGGGAACACCGGGGAGCTGTTTTTT. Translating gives CASSSSGPGGNTGELFF.

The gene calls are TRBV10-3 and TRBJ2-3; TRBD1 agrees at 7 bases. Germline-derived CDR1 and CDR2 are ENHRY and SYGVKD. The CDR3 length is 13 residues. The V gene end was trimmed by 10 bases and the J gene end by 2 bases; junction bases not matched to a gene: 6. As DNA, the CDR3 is TGTGCCACCTTGGACAGGTCCACAGATACGCAGTATTTT. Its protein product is CATLDRSTDTQYF.

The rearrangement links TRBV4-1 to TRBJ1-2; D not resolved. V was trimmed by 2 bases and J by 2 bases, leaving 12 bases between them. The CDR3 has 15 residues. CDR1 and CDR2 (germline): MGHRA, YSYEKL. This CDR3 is CASSQTEILNYGYTF. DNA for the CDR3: TGCGCCAGCAGCCAAACAGAGATCCTAAACTATGGCTACACCTTC.

The CDR3 DNA reads TGTGCCAGCAGTGAAGGGACAGCTAATGAAAAACTGTTTTTT. Its protein is CASSEGTANEKLFF. The V gene is TRBV2, the J gene TRBJ1-4, with D possibly TRBD1 on 6 matching bases. The CDR3 runs 14 residues. Germline values: CDR1 SNHLY, CDR2 FYNNEI. The ends were cut back, 1 base at V and 3 bases at J, with 6 bases in the middle.

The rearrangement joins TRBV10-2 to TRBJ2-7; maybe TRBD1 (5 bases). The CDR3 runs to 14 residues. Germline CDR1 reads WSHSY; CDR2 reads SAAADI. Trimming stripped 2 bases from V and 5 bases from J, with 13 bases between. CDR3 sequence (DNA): TGCGCCAGCAGTGAGAAGGGGATGTCCGACGAGCAGTACTTC. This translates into CASSEKGMSDEQYF.